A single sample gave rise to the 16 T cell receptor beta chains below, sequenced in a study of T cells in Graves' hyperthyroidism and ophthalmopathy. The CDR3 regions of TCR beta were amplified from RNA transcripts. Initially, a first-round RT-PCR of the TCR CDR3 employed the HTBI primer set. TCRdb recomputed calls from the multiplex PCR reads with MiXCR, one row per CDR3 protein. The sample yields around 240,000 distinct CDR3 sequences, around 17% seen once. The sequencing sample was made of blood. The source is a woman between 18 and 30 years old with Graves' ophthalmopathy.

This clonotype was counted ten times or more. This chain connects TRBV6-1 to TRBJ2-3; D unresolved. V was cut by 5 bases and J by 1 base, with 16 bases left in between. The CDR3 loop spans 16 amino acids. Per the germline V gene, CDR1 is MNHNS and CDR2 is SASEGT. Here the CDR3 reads CASSSHSGRGTDTQYF. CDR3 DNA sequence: TGTGCCAGCAGTTCCCACTCGGGTCGGGGCACAGATACGCAGTATTTT.

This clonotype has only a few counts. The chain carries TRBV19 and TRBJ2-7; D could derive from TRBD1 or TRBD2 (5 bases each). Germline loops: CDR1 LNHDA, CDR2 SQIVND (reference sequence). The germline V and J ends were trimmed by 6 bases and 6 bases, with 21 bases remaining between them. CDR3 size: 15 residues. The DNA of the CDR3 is TGTGCCAGTAGGCCTACCGGGACCTACCCTGCCGAGCAGTACTTC. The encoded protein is CASRPTGTYPAEQYF.

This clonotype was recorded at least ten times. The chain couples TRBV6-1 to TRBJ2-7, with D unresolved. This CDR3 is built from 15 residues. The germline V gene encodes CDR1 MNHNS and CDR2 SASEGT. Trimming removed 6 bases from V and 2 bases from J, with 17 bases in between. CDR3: CASRSVDGLTYEQYF. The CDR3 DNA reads TGTGCCAGCAGGTCCGTGGACGGGCTTACCTACGAGCAGTACTTC.

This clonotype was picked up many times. The CDR3 region has the DNA TGTGCCAGCAGCTTATGGGAGAAAATGAACACTGAAGCTTTCTTT. Its protein is CASSLWEKMNTEAFF. This sequence joins TRBV7-8 and TRBJ1-1; D call uncertain. The CDR3 runs 15 residues. The germline V gene encodes CDR1 SGHVS and CDR2 FQNEAQ. V lost 2 bases to trimming and J lost 0 bases, with 10 bases between them.

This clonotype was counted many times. Here the CDR3 DNA reads TGTGCCAGCAGCCAACACAGGGGTGGATACGAGCAGTACTTC. Translation gives CASSQHRGGYEQYF. V gene TRBV3-1 combines with J gene TRBJ2-7; the match to TRBD1 covers 7 bases. V trimming: 2 bases; J trimming: 4 bases; junction bases outside the gene matches: 5. CDR1 is LGHDT, CDR2 YNNKEL, per germline (reference sequence). CDR3 length: 14 amino acids.

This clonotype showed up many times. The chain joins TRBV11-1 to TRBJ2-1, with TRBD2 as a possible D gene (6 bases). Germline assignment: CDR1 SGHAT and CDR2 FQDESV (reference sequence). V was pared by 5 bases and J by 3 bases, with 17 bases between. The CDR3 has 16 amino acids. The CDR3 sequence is CASSQRAGGYYNEQFF. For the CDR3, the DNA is TGTGCCAGCAGCCAGCGGGCGGGCGGTTACTACAATGAGCAGTTCTTC.

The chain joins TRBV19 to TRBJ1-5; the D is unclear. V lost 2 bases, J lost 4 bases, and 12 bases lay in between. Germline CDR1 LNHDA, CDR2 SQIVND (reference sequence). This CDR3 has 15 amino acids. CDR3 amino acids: CASSINEPLNQPQHF. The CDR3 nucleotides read TGTGCCAGTAGTATAAATGAACCCTTAAATCAGCCCCAGCATTTT.

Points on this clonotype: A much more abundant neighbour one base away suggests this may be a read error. The CDR3 region has the DNA TGTGCCAGTAGTGCCACTAGGTCGGGGACCCAGTACTTC. This gives the protein CASSATRSGTQYF. V and J are TRBV19 and TRBJ2-5; D might be TRBD2 (5 bases). Germline assignment: CDR1 LNHDA and CDR2 SQIVND (reference sequence). CDR3 length: 13 amino acids. V was pared by 5 bases and J by 7 bases, with 14 bases between.

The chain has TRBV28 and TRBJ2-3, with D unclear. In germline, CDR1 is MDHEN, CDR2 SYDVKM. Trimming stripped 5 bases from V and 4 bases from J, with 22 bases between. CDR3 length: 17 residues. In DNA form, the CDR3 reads TGTGCCAGCAGTGATTGGGCACGAGACGGCGGAGCAGATACGCAGTATTTT. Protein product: CASSDWARDGGADTQYF.

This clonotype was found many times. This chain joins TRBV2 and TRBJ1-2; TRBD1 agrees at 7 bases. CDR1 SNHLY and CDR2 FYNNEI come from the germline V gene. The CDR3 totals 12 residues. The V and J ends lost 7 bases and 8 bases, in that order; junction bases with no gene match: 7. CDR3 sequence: CASTLDRAGYTF. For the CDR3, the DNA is TGTGCCAGCACTCTAGACAGGGCGGGCTACACCTTC.

The CDR3 region has the DNA TGCAGCGTTGATCCACTAGACCCGCGAGACAAAAACATTCAGTACTTC. Amino acids: CSVDPLDPRDKNIQYF. The chain joins TRBV29-1 to TRBJ2-4; D might be TRBD2 (5 bases). Trimming removed 3 bases from V and 3 bases from J, with 18 bases in between. The CDR3 length is 16 residues. From germline, CDR1 is SQVTM and CDR2 ANQGSEA.

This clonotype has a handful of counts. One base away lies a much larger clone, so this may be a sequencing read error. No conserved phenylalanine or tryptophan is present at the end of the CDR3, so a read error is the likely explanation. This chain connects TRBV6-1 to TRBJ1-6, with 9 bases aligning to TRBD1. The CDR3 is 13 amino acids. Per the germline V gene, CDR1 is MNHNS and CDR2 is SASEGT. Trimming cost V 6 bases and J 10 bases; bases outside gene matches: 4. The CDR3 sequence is CASREDRGSPLHL. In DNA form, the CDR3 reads TGTGCCAGCAGGGAGGACAGGGGCTCACCCCTCCACCTT.

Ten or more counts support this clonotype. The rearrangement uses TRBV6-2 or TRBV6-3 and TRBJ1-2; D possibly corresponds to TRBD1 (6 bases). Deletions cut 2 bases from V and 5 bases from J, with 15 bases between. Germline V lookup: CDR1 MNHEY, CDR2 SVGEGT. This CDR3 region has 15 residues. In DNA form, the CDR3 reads TGTGCCAGCAGTTACGACGAACAGGGTGTGTATGGCTACACCTTC. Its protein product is CASSYDEQGVYGYTF.

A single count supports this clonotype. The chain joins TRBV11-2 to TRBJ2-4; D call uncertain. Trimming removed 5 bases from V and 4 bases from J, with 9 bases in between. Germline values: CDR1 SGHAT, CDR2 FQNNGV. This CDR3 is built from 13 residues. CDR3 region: CASSPAEKNIQYF. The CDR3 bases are TGTGCCAGCAGCCCCGCCGAAAAAAACATTCAGTACTTC.

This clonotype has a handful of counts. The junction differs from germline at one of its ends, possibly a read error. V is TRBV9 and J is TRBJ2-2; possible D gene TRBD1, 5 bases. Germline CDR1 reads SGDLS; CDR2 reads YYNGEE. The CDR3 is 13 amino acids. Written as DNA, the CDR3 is TGTACCAGCAGCGTCGACAGCACCGGGGAGCTGTTTTTT. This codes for CTSSVDSTGELFF.

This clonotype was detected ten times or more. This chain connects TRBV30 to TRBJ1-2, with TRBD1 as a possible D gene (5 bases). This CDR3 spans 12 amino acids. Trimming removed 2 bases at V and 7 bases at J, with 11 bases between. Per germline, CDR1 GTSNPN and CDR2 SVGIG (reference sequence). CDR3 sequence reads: CAWSWGVGGYTF. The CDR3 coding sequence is TGTGCCTGGAGTTGGGGGGTCGGTGGCTACACCTTC. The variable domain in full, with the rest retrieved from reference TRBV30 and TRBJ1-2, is SQTIHQWPATLVQPVGSPLSLECTVEGTSNPNLYWYRQAAGRGLQLLFYSVGIGQISSEVPQNLSASRPQDRQFILSSKKLLLSDSGFYLCAWSWGVGGYTFGSGTRLTVV.